The next 5 T cell receptor beta chains were all read from a single sample in a study of shared clonotypes between healthy human individuals. Method: immunoSEQ multiplex PCR; TCRdb's copy keeps in-frame clones and lacks some. The sample includes some 700,000 clones, less than 95% of them seen just once. Sequencing input: memory CD8+ T cells from PBMCs. Stated subset: CD45RO+ cells pooled with CCR7-negative TemRA cells. Receptor source: a man in his late teens or twenties in good health. Some clones in this sample may be carry-over from other donors' samples.

This clone was seen a single time. This CDR3 is CASSAGLAGDTDTQYF. The CDR3 region has the DNA TGTGCCAGCAGCGCGGGACTAGCGGGAGACACAGATACGCAGTATTTT. V usage is TRBV9 and J usage is TRBJ2-3; 14 bases map to TRBD2. Trimming took 3 bases from V and 2 from J; bases not matched to a gene: 2. The length of the CDR3 is 16 residues. The V gene's germline CDR1 is SGDLS and CDR2 YYNGEE.

This chain links TRBV5-6 with TRBJ2-1; D remains ambiguous. Germline V lookup: CDR1 SGHDT, CDR2 YYEEEE. The CDR3 has 13 amino acids. The V end lost 0 bases, the J end lost 6 bases, and 7 bases lay between the germline ends. The CDR3 DNA sequence: TGTGCCAGCAGCTTGGCTCGGCGCAATGAGCAGTTCTTC. The encoded protein is CASSLARRNEQFF.

The V call is TRBV27, the J call TRBJ1-1, with a weak D call TRBD1 (6 bases). CDR1 is MNHEY, CDR2 SMNVEV, per germline (reference sequence). CDR3 length: 15 amino acids. Trimming stripped 0 bases from V and 8 bases from J, with 16 bases between. The CDR3 region has the DNA TGTGCCAGCAGTTTATCCCGGGGGCTAATACACGAAGCTTTCTTT. It is translated as CASSLSRGLIHEAFF.

V is TRBV7-8 and J is TRBJ2-7; D possibly corresponds to TRBD2 (6 bases). The CDR3 contains 14 residues. Trimming shortened V by 1 base and J by 0 bases, and 7 bases separated the two germline ends. Germline CDR1 reads SGHVS; CDR2 reads FQNEAQ. CDR3 sequence: CASSLGGISYEQYF. DNA of the CDR3: TGTGCCAGCAGCTTAGGCGGGATCTCCTACGAGCAGTACTTC.

The V and J genes are TRBV29-1 and TRBJ2-6; possibly TRBD1 for D (6 bases). Per the germline V gene, CDR1 is SQVTM and CDR2 is ANQGSEA. Trimming cost V 7 bases and J 3 bases, with 19 bases left between them. CDR3 length: 16 amino acids. The CDR3 coding sequence is TGCAGCGCCATGGGGGACACAATCAGTGGGGCCAACGTCCTGACTTTC. Encoded protein: CSAMGDTISGANVLTF.